The 26 T cell receptor beta chains below all came from one sample that was sequenced in a study of shared clonotypes between healthy human individuals. The table came from immunoSEQ multiplex PCR; TCRdb's copy has only in-frame clones and leaves some out. The sample comprises under 2,500,000 clones, 90% to 96% of which are singletons, and roughly 0.13% rests with the top ten. Sequencing used naive CD4+ T cells sorted from blood. Subset: CD45RA+ positively selected. The receptors were gathered from a young man in good health.

This clone came up a few times. The genes are TRBV6-1 and TRBJ1-4; a weak D match, TRBD1 (6 bases). This CDR3 spans 14 amino acids. V was pared by 11 bases and J by 0 bases, with 13 bases between. The V gene's germline CDR1 is MNHNS and CDR2 SASEGT. The CDR3 reads CAGSDRTTNEKLFF. The CDR3 nucleotides are TGTGCCGGATCCGACAGGACAACTAATGAAAAACTGTTTTTT.

This chain uses TRBV11-3 with TRBJ2-2; D not certain. In germline, CDR1 is SGHNT, CDR2 YENEEA. The CDR3 is 13 amino acids. V was clipped by 8 bases and J by 5 bases, with 12 bases between them. The CDR3 loop is CASRADTTGELFF. The CDR3 nucleotides read TGTGCCAGCCGGGCCGATACTACCGGGGAGCTGTTTTTT. Looking up the rest from reference TRBV11-3 and TRBJ2-2 gives the full variable domain: EAGVVQSPRYKIIEKKQPVAFWCNPISGHNTLYWYLQNLGQGPELLIRYENEEAVDDSQLPKDRFSAERLKGVDSTLKIQPAELGDSAVYLCASRADTTGELFFGEGSRLTVL.

The gene calls are TRBV13 and TRBJ1-6, with 9 nucleotides matching TRBD1. The CDR3 sequence is 18 residues long. Trimming at V came to 2 bases and at J to 5 bases, leaving 10 bases not matched to a gene. Germline CDR1 and CDR2: PRHDT and FYEKMQ (reference sequence). The CDR3 sequence is CASSLFKLRDRDNSPLHF. Here the CDR3 DNA reads TGTGCCAGCAGCTTATTCAAGCTCCGGGACAGGGATAATTCACCCCTCCACTTT.

This sequence joins TRBV28 and TRBJ1-5, with a weak D call TRBD1 (5 bases). CDR3 length: 16 residues. V was trimmed by 4 bases and J by 0 bases, leaving 13 bases between them. Looked up from germline, CDR1 is MDHEN and CDR2 is SYDVKM. Here the CDR3 reads CASSYRRVISNQPQHF. CDR3 sequence (DNA): TGTGCCAGCAGTTACCGCAGGGTTATTAGCAATCAGCCCCAGCATTTT.

V usage is TRBV5-8 and J usage is TRBJ2-3, with TRBD2 as a possible D gene (5 bases). The ends were cut back, 1 base at V and 3 bases at J, with 15 bases in the middle. The germline V gene encodes CDR1 SGHTS and CDR2 YDEGEE. The CDR3 contains 16 residues. In DNA, the CDR3 is TGTGCCAGCAGCTTGCGGCAGGTAGAGGGTACAGATACGCAGTATTTT. Amino acids: CASSLRQVEGTDTQYF.

This chain connects TRBV5-1 to TRBJ2-7; D might be TRBD2 (6 bases). V lost 4 bases to trimming and J lost 0 bases, with 8 bases between them. CDR3 length: 13 amino acids. CDR1 and CDR2 (germline): SGHRS, YFSETQ. CDR3 in amino acids: CASSGRGSYEQYF. The CDR3, as DNA: TGCGCCAGCAGCGGGCGGGGCTCCTACGAGCAGTACTTC.

This clone occurred once. V and J are TRBV18 and TRBJ2-3; 12 bases align to TRBD2. There are 16 residues in the CDR3. Germline V gives CDR1 KGHSH, CDR2 LQKENI. V trimming: 5 bases; J trimming: 2 bases; junction bases outside the gene matches: 5. CDR3 in amino acids: CASSSRLAGVTDTQYF. The CDR3 DNA is TGTGCCAGCTCATCAAGACTAGCGGGGGTCACAGATACGCAGTATTTT.

The gene calls are TRBV28 and TRBJ1-4; weak D call: TRBD1 (6 bases). The V gene's germline CDR1 is MDHEN and CDR2 SYDVKM. Between the trimmed V and J ends, which lost 5 bases and 3 bases, there was a span of 16 bases. The CDR3 has 16 residues. CDR3 in DNA: TGTGCCAGCAGTCCCCAGGGGTGGGGGGCTAATGAAAAACTGTTTTTT. It encodes CASSPQGWGANEKLFF. Filled out from reference TRBV28 and TRBJ1-4, the complete variable domain reads DVKVTQSSRYLVKRTGEKVFLECVQDMDHENMFWYRQDPGLGLRLIYFSYDVKMKEKGDIPEGYSVSREKKERFSLILESASTNQTSMYLCASSPQGWGANEKLFFGSGTQLSVL.

The chain uses TRBV30 and TRBJ1-4; 8 bases align to TRBD1. Germline V lookup: CDR1 GTSNPN, CDR2 SVGIG (reference sequence). The CDR3 spans 15 residues. Trimming at V came to 5 bases and at J to 2 bases, leaving 7 bases not matched to a gene. Here the CDR3 reads CAWSRDRGTNEKLFF. The CDR3 DNA sequence: TGTGCCTGGTCCCGCGACAGGGGCACTAATGAAAAACTGTTTTTT.

This chain joins TRBV7-9 and TRBJ1-5, with 10 positions matching TRBD1. V shed 5 bases, J shed 6 bases, and the junction held 16 bases outside the gene matches. Per the germline V gene, CDR1 is SEHNR and CDR2 is FQNEAQ (reference sequence). This CDR3 is 18 amino acids long. The CDR3 reads CASSPHPTTGGGFQPQHF. CDR3 DNA sequence: TGTGCCAGCAGCCCTCATCCCACGACAGGGGGCGGCTTTCAGCCCCAGCATTTT.

Remarks on this clone: Other DNA sequences in the same sample also yield this CDR3. The chain joins TRBV10-3 to TRBJ1-1; TRBD1 is a possible D gene (5 bases). CDR1 is ENHRY and CDR2 is SYGVKD in the germline V gene. CDR3 length equals 15 residues. Trimming removed 3 bases from V and 0 bases from J, with 11 bases in between. The CDR3 sequence is CAISESGLLNTEAFF. CDR3 bases: TGTGCCATCAGTGAATCGGGACTGTTGAACACTGAAGCTTTCTTT.

The J gene is TRBJ2-7, the V gene TRBV7-2; D possibly corresponds to TRBD2 (6 bases). CDR1 is SGHTA, CDR2 FQGNSA, per germline. V lost 4 bases and J lost 4, with 17 bases in between. There are 15 residues in the CDR3. The CDR3 nucleotides read TGTGCCAGCAGCTCCCCCTTCGGGGGTGGATACGAGCAGTACTTC. This codes for CASSSPFGGGYEQYF.

The V call is TRBV5-1, the J call TRBJ2-7; TRBD2 aligns across 9 bases. CDR1 SGHRS and CDR2 YFSETQ come from the germline V gene. Losses at the gene ends were 2 bases for V and 5 bases for J; bases not matched to a gene: 8. This CDR3 has 15 residues. CDR3 protein: CASSFLLAGTDEQYF. CDR3 DNA: TGCGCCAGCAGCTTCCTACTAGCGGGTACCGACGAGCAGTACTTC. The full variable domain, with the rest looked up from reference TRBV5-1 and TRBJ2-7, is KAGVTQTPRYLIKTRGQQVTLSCSPISGHRSVSWYQQTPGQGLQFLFEYFSETQRNKGNFPGRFSGRQFSNSRSEMNVSTLELGDSALYLCASSFLLAGTDEQYFGPGTRLTVT.

The chain joins TRBV6-1 to TRBJ1-5; D is ambiguous. Germline-derived CDR1 and CDR2 are MNHNS and SASEGT. V was shortened by 3 bases and J by 6 bases, with 21 bases between the two germline ends. The CDR3 consists of 17 residues. The chain's CDR3 is CASSDLVRRAEGQPQHF. Here the CDR3 DNA reads TGTGCCAGCAGTGACCTGGTTAGGAGGGCAGAGGGTCAGCCCCAGCATTTT.

The chain employs TRBV18 and TRBJ1-1, with 8 nucleotides matching TRBD1. The germline CDR1 and CDR2 sequences are KGHSH and LQKENI. This CDR3 spans 14 amino acids. Trimming at V came to 6 bases and at J to 4 bases, leaving 7 bases not matched to a gene. The CDR3 spells CASSRGQGPTEAFF. The CDR3 nucleotides are TGTGCCAGCTCCCGCGGACAGGGTCCCACTGAAGCTTTCTTT.

The CDR3 sequence is CASTLVGGGIQYF. CDR3 in DNA: TGTGCCAGCACCTTAGTGGGCGGGGGCATTCAGTACTTC. The genes are TRBV6-1 and TRBJ2-4; 7 nucleotides agree with TRBD2. This CDR3 comprises 13 residues. V shed 7 bases, J shed 9 bases, and the junction held 9 bases outside the gene matches. CDR1 and CDR2 from the germline V gene are MNHNS and SASEGT.

This chain joins TRBV18 and TRBJ1-5, with 11 bases lining up with TRBD1. This CDR3 comprises 16 residues. Germline CDR1 KGHSH, CDR2 LQKENI. The junction had 6 bases not matched to a gene; V was cut back by 6 bases and J by 2 bases. The CDR3 protein is CASSGTGGVGNQPQHF. Written as DNA, the CDR3 is TGTGCCAGCTCGGGGACAGGGGGAGTGGGCAATCAGCCCCAGCATTTT.

This sequence joins TRBV10-3 and TRBJ1-1; tentative D call: TRBD1 (5 bases). The V end lost 6 bases, the J end lost 1 base, and 15 bases lay between the germline ends. The CDR3 loop spans 15 amino acids. Germline CDR1 is ENHRY and CDR2 is SYGVKD. The CDR3 region has the DNA TGTGCCATCAGCGACCAGGGACTCCCGAACACTGAAGCTTTCTTT. Protein: CAISDQGLPNTEAFF.

The rearrangement links TRBV2 to TRBJ1-2; 7 bases line up with TRBD1. Germline V gives CDR1 SNHLY, CDR2 FYNNEI. This CDR3 is 14 amino acids long. Germline trimming cut 5 bases from V and 6 bases from J; bases unmatched to any gene: 9. CDR3 region: CASSILGGAHGYTF. CDR3 DNA: TGTGCCAGCAGTATATTAGGGGGCGCCCATGGCTACACCTTC.

The CDR3 nucleotides read TGTGCCAGCAGCTCAGTACAGGGGGGGACCCAGTACTTC. Its translation is CASSSVQGGTQYF. The gene calls are TRBV11-3 and TRBJ2-5; 8 nucleotides align to TRBD1. This CDR3 is built from 13 residues. Looked up from germline, CDR1 is SGHNT and CDR2 is YENEEA. After removal of 4 bases from V and 7 bases from J, the junction contained 5 bases not matched to a gene.

The V call is TRBV5-6, the J call TRBJ2-7, with D perhaps matching TRBD1 (6 bases). Germline lookup yields CDR1 SGHDT and CDR2 YYEEEE. The CDR3 runs 12 residues. The ends were cut back, 5 bases at V and 6 bases at J, with 12 bases in the middle. CDR3 nucleotide sequence: TGTGCCAGCAGGAGACAGGCCCTCGAGCAGTACTTC. The encoded protein is CASRRQALEQYF.

This clone was recorded once. This chain joins TRBV11-2 and TRBJ2-7; D not certain. This CDR3 contains 14 residues. Germline V gene sequence: CDR1 SGHAT, CDR2 FQNNGV. The V end was cut by 1 base, the J end by 1 base, with 8 bases between. The CDR3 is CASSLVDWSYEQYF. CDR3 sequence (DNA): TGTGCCAGCAGCTTAGTTGACTGGTCCTACGAGCAGTACTTC.

The chain couples TRBV10-3 to TRBJ2-7; the match to TRBD2 covers 7 bases. Trimming at V came to 11 bases and at J to 5 bases, leaving 15 bases not matched to a gene. The CDR3 is made up of 14 amino acids. CDR1 and CDR2 (germline): ENHRY, SYGVKD. The CDR3 loop reads CAPRGGEGVHEQYF. The CDR3 DNA is TGTGCCCCGAGGGGCGGGGAGGGAGTGCACGAGCAGTACTTC.

V usage is TRBV4-2 and J usage is TRBJ1-4, with D possibly TRBD1 on 5 matching bases. CDR3 size: 14 residues. Germline CDR1 and CDR2: LGHNA and YNFKEQ. V was cut by 0 bases and J by 6 bases, with 8 bases left in between. The CDR3 region has the DNA TGTGCCAGCAGCCAAGAGGGGACTTATGAAAAACTGTTTTTT. Translated: CASSQEGTYEKLFF.

Notes on this clone: At the DNA level, this CDR3 is encoded by other sequences in the same sample as well. V gene TRBV30 combines with J gene TRBJ1-2; 8 bases fit TRBD1. The J segment lost 6 bases and the V segment lost 2 bases, leaving 5 bases of the junction unmatched. The CDR3 spans 13 residues. Germline CDR1 reads GTSNPN; CDR2 reads SVGIG (reference sequence). This chain's CDR3 is CAWSLDRVNGYTF. CDR3 coding DNA: TGTGCCTGGAGTCTGGACAGGGTGAATGGCTACACCTTC.

The V call is TRBV6-1, the J call TRBJ1-5, with 9 bases fitting TRBD1. With V trimmed by 7 bases and J by 7 bases, 5 bases remained unmatched. This CDR3 spans 13 amino acids. Per germline, CDR1 MNHNS and CDR2 SASEGT. This CDR3 is CASNRGLEQPQHF. CDR3 coding DNA: TGTGCCAGCAACAGGGGGCTAGAACAGCCCCAGCATTTT.